The 30 T cell receptor beta chains in this list originate from one sample, sequenced in a study of T cells in women clearing cervical HPV infection. The protocol was immunoSEQ multiplex PCR, while the TCRdb copy is restricted to in-frame clones and leaves out a portion. Its table records about 32,000 clones. Sample: blood buffy coat. All receptors derive from a woman between 18 and 75 years old with a cervical HPV16 infection that either progressed to CIN3+ or cleared (not recorded which).

Notes on this clone: The CDR3 goes on 3 residues after the read ends, and that part is filled in from the germline J gene. This chain joins TRBV12-3 or TRBV12-4 and TRBJ1-6; D uncertain. This CDR3 has 18 amino acids. The V end lost 5 bases, the J end lost 0 bases, and 17 bases lay between the germline ends. CDR3: CASSPGQRAASYNSPLHF. The part of the CDR3 DNA that was read is TGTGCCAGCAGTCCTGGCCAAAGGGCCGCCTCCTATAATTCACCC.

This clone is medium-sized by frequency. With the read ending 3 residues before the CDR3 end, the germline J gene is used to fill in that end. This specimen includes other DNA sequences encoding the same CDR3. This chain joins TRBV29-1 and TRBJ2-5; D may be TRBD1 (5 bases). The V and J ends lost 7 bases and 3 bases respectively, with 6 bases between them. The CDR3 has 10 amino acids. Looked up from germline, CDR1 is SQVTM and CDR2 is ANQGSEA. Partial CDR3 DNA: TGCAGCGCCAGGGAAGAGACC. It encodes CSAREET. Given in full, the CDR3 is CSAREETQYF.

Comment on this clone: The CDR3 end falls 3 residues outside the read, so it is completed with the germline J gene. This chain joins TRBV6-2 or TRBV6-3 and TRBJ2-5; 8 nucleotides align to TRBD2. The V segment lost 5 bases and the J segment 5 bases; nucleotides outside the gene matches: 13. The CDR3 has 16 residues. Germline CDR1 is MNHEY and CDR2 is SVGEGT. The sequenced part of the CDR3 DNA is TGTGCCAGCAGTCGATACCGCGGGGGGCTCTCGGAGACC. Translation gives CASSRYRGGLSET. The full CDR3 is CASSRYRGGLSETQYF.

As regards this clone: The observed sequence ends 3 residues before the CDR3 terminus, with the missing tail filled in from the germline J gene. The chain recombines TRBV4-1 with TRBJ2-7; 7 nucleotides align to TRBD1. The V gene's germline CDR1 is MGHRA and CDR2 YSYEKL. V was clipped by 1 base and J by 0 bases; unmatched bases: 9. This CDR3 contains 17 residues. The CDR3 bases that were read are TGCGCCAGCAGCCAAGGGTACCGGGACAGCCACTCCTACGAG. Residues: CASSQGYRDSHSYE. The whole CDR3 sequence reads CASSQGYRDSHSYEQYF.

For this clone: The observed sequence ends 3 residues before the CDR3 terminus, with the missing tail filled in from the germline J gene. The chain is built from TRBV19 and TRBJ2-1; TRBD2 agrees at 12 bases. The germline CDR1 and CDR2 sequences are LNHDA and SQIVND (reference sequence). The CDR3 covers 15 residues. Trimming cost V 7 bases and J 9 bases; bases outside gene matches: 10. CDR3 amino acids: CASNSLAGGRGEQFF. The CDR3 bases that were read are TGTGCCAGTAATAGCCTAGCGGGGGGGCGAGGTGAG.

Regarding this clone: The read terminates 3 residues before the CDR3 end, so the remaining end is supplied by the germline J gene. V usage is TRBV7-6 and J usage is TRBJ2-3; 10 positions match TRBD2. With V trimmed by 5 bases and J by 5 bases, 10 bases remained unmatched. The CDR3 contains 16 residues. The germline CDR1 and CDR2 sequences are SGHVS and FNYEAQ. The part of the CDR3 DNA that was read is TGTGCCAGCAGCGTCGCAACTAGCGGGGATTTAGATACG. Amino acid sequence: CASSVATSGDLDT. The entire CDR3 is CASSVATSGDLDTQYF.

To note about this clone: The read ends 3 residues before the CDR3 terminus; that terminus is restored from the germline J gene. V is TRBV6-4 and J is TRBJ2-2, with TRBD1 identical over 11 bases. CDR1 and CDR2 (germline): MRHNA, SNTAGT. The CDR3 consists of 15 residues. Trimming cost V 3 bases and J 3 bases; bases outside gene matches: 0. The CDR3: CASSEGQGDTGELFF. The sequenced part of the CDR3 DNA is TGTGCCAGCAGTGAGGGACAGGGGGACACCGGGGAG.

Comments on this clone: The read comes to an end 3 residues before the CDR3 does, leaving the germline J gene to fill in the end. V usage is TRBV7-3 and J usage is TRBJ2-1; D unclear. V lost 2 bases, J lost 4 bases, and 9 bases lay in between. This CDR3 spans 14 amino acids. CDR1 and CDR2 (germline): SGHTA, FQGTGA. The CDR3 sequence: CASSLEDGYNEQFF. The sequenced CDR3 bases are TGTGCCAGCAGCTTAGAAGACGGGTACAATGAG.

The CDR3 loop reads CASSLGGRNQQGINSPLHF. Partial CDR3 DNA: TGCGCCAGCAGCTTGGGCGGAAGGAACCAACAGGGGATCAATTCACCC. This chain connects TRBV5-1 to TRBJ1-6; 7 nucleotides line up with TRBD1. The read falls 3 residues short of the CDR3 end, and the missing part is taken from the germline J gene. The V segment lost 0 bases and the J segment 7 bases; nucleotides outside the gene matches: 16. The CDR3 has 19 residues. In germline, CDR1 is SGHRS, CDR2 YFSETQ. The variable domain in full, with the rest retrieved from reference TRBV5-1 and TRBJ1-6, is KAGVTQTPRYLIKTRGQQVTLSCSPISGHRSVSWYQQTPGQGLQFLFEYFSETQRNKGNFPGRFSGRQFSNSRSEMNVSTLELGDSALYLCASSLGGRNQQGINSPLHFGNGTRLTVT.

Worth noting for this clone: The read finishes 3 residues shy of the CDR3 end, and the germline J gene is used to complete it. V is TRBV20-1 and J is TRBJ2-1, with TRBD2 identical over 9 bases. The CDR3 has 16 residues. The V gene's germline CDR1 is DFQATT and CDR2 SNEGSKA (reference sequence). V dropped 3 bases and J dropped 8; count of bases not matched to a gene: 14. This CDR3 is CSASDEWRGGQYEQFF. The CDR3 bases that were read are TGCAGTGCTAGCGATGAATGGCGGGGGGGCCAATATGAG.

About this clone itself: The read halts 3 residues ahead of the CDR3 end, with the missing end drawn from the germline J gene. This rearrangement joins TRBV6-1 to TRBJ1-1, with 7 bases lining up with TRBD1. From germline, CDR1 is MNHNS and CDR2 SASEGT. Losses at the gene ends were 6 bases for V and 1 base for J; bases not matched to a gene: 8. There are 15 residues in the CDR3. The CDR3 protein is CASREPGGTNTEAFF. The sequenced part of the CDR3 DNA is TGTGCCAGCAGGGAACCAGGGGGGACGAACACTGAA.

Regarding this clone: The read terminates 3 residues ahead of where the CDR3 ends, so the germline J gene completes it. This rearrangement joins TRBV14 to TRBJ1-3, with D possibly matching TRBD1 (5 bases). The germline CDR1 and CDR2 sequences are SGHDN and FVKESK. V shed 4 bases and J shed 2 bases, with 9 bases lying between them. The CDR3 sequence is 14 residues long. CDR3 region: CASSLGGTGNTIYF. CDR3 bases read: TGTGCCAGCAGCCTCGGGGGGACTGGAAACACC.

The covered CDR3 bases are TGTGCCAGCAGCTTCGGGGGGGCGATAAGGGATGAG. Protein: CASSFGGAIRDE. The CDR3 reads in full as CASSFGGAIRDEQFF. This chain connects TRBV7-9 to TRBJ2-1; TRBD2 matches 8 bases. The sequenced fragment ends 3 residues before the CDR3 boundary, so the rest is inferred from the germline J gene. V was clipped by 3 bases and J by 8 bases; unmatched bases: 9. Germline V gene lookup returns CDR1 SEHNR and CDR2 FQNEAQ (reference sequence). This CDR3 spans 15 amino acids.

Partial CDR3 DNA: TGTGCCAGCAGCTTAGGCGGGGGGGCCTACAATGAG. Protein: CASSLGGGAYNE. The complete CDR3 reads CASSLGGGAYNEQFF. V gene TRBV5-5 combines with J gene TRBJ2-1, with 9 bases aligning to TRBD2. The read ends 3 residues early relative to the CDR3; the germline J gene fills the gap. V was pared by 2 bases and J by 2 bases, with 2 bases of the junction left unmatched. Germline V gene lookup returns CDR1 SGHKS and CDR2 YYEKEE (reference sequence). There are 15 residues in the CDR3.

Details on this clone: The read is 3 residues too short to cover the CDR3 end, so that end is filled in from the germline J gene. The rearrangement links TRBV18 to TRBJ1-6, with TRBD1 matching 7 bases. The CDR3 runs 15 residues. Germline V gene lookup returns CDR1 KGHSH and CDR2 LQKENI. V shed 4 bases, J shed 7 bases, and the junction held 7 bases outside the gene matches. The CDR3 spells CASSRLGTVNSPLHF. CDR3 bases read: TGTGCCAGCTCACGCCTGGGGACAGTGAATTCACCC.

To note about this clone: The read ends 3 residues shy of where the CDR3 ends; the end is completed using the germline J gene. The J gene is TRBJ1-5, the V gene TRBV7-3; D gene ambiguous. The V gene lost 1 base and the J gene lost 5 bases, with 6 bases spanning the gap. The germline V gene has CDR1 SGHTA and CDR2 FQGTGA. The CDR3 totals 13 residues. This chain's CDR3 is CASSLSTYQPQHF. Partial CDR3 DNA: TGTGCCAGCAGCTTAAGTACTTATCAGCCC.

A word on this clone: Read sequence stops 3 residues before the CDR3 end, and the germline J gene provides the missing end. The chain couples TRBV11-2 to TRBJ1-2; D is unresolved. Looked up from germline, CDR1 is SGHAT and CDR2 is FQNNGV. The CDR3 contains 15 residues. Trimming took 2 bases from V and 3 from J, leaving 13 bases between them. The chain's CDR3 is CASSLTPRADYGYTF. CDR3 bases read: TGTGCCAGCAGCTTAACCCCGAGGGCTGACTATGGC.

Remarks on this clone: The read is 3 residues too short to cover the CDR3 end, so that end is filled in from the germline J gene. The genes are TRBV7-9 and TRBJ2-7; no firm D call. Germline values: CDR1 SEHNR, CDR2 FQNEAQ (reference sequence). The CDR3 spans 13 residues. V lost 1 base and J lost 2, with 6 bases in between. The part of the CDR3 DNA that was read is TGTGCCAGCAGCTTAGGTATAGCCTACGAG. Protein: CASSLGIAYE. The CDR3 as a whole reads CASSLGIAYEQYF.

In the case of this clone: The DNA ends 3 residues before the CDR3 does, and the rest of the CDR3 is filled in from the germline J gene. The chain uses TRBV19 and TRBJ2-3, with 7 positions matching TRBD1. Trimming removed 3 bases from V and 2 bases from J; junction bases left unmatched: 14. The CDR3 covers 18 residues. Germline V CDR1 and CDR2: LNHDA, SQIVND (reference sequence). This chain's CDR3 is CASSMALGGGQLTDTQYF. The part of the CDR3 DNA that was read is TGTGCCAGTAGTATGGCCCTAGGTGGGGGACAGCTCACAGATACG.

Comments on this clone: The CDR3 end is not reached by the read, which stops 3 residues before it; the germline J gene fills it in. The chain uses TRBV28 and TRBJ1-5, with D possibly being TRBD1 (5 bases). Germline assignment: CDR1 MDHEN and CDR2 SYDVKM. The CDR3 loop spans 14 amino acids. V lost 3 bases and J 6 bases, leaving 12 bases between the germline ends. Partial CDR3 DNA: TGTGCCAGCAGTTTCGAGGGACTAGGTCAGCCC. Its protein is CASSFEGLGQP. The whole CDR3 is CASSFEGLGQPQHF.

Note on this clone: The read falls 3 residues short of the CDR3 end, and the missing part is taken from the germline J gene. The chain is built from TRBV7-7 and TRBJ2-5; 15 positions agree with TRBD2. CDR1 is SSHAT and CDR2 is FNYEAQ in the germline V gene (reference sequence). The ends lost 5 bases at V and 5 bases at J; junction bases unmatched: 9. The length of the CDR3 is 17 residues. The CDR3 reads CASSVGGLAGGQETQYF. Incomplete CDR3 DNA: TGTGCCAGCAGCGTCGGGGGACTAGCGGGGGGTCAGGAGACC.

Notes on this clone: The read stops 3 residues short of the end of the CDR3; the missing end is completed from the germline J gene. The chain recombines TRBV2 with TRBJ2-4; D possibly corresponds to TRBD2 (6 bases). This CDR3 contains 15 residues. Deletions cut 7 bases from V and 9 bases from J, with 22 bases between. Looked up from germline, CDR1 is SNHLY and CDR2 is FYNNEI. The CDR3 sequence is CASIPQGGVGGIQYF. The CDR3 bases that were read are TGTGCCAGCATCCCTCAGGGCGGGGTCGGCGGCATT.

Points on this clone: The read stops 3 residues short of the end of the CDR3; the missing end is completed from the germline J gene. The chain couples TRBV7-6 to TRBJ2-7; D gene uncertain. V was clipped by 6 bases and J by 2 bases, with 11 bases between them. The CDR3 consists of 13 residues. CDR1 SGHVS and CDR2 FNYEAQ come from the germline V gene. Here the CDR3 reads CASSIYRAYEQYF. The covered CDR3 bases are TGTGCCAGCAGTATATATCGGGCCTACGAG.

Worth noting for this clone: The read ends 3 residues shy of where the CDR3 ends; the end is completed using the germline J gene. The V call is TRBV7-9, the J call TRBJ2-2; D is perhaps TRBD1 (5 bases). The V gene lost 4 bases and the J gene lost 6 bases, with 12 bases spanning the gap. This CDR3 is built from 14 residues. Germline CDR1 SEHNR, CDR2 FQNEAQ (reference sequence). This chain's CDR3 is CASSSRVTAGELFF. CDR3 DNA, as far as it was read: TGTGCCAGCAGCTCCAGGGTTACCGCCGGGGAG.

To note about this clone: Read sequence stops 3 residues before the CDR3 end, and the germline J gene provides the missing end. The V call is TRBV2, the J call TRBJ1-5; 7 positions match TRBD1. J lost 6 bases, V lost 1 base, and 9 bases had no gene match. CDR3 length: 16 residues. CDR1 SNHLY and CDR2 FYNNEI come from the germline V gene. Here the CDR3 reads CASSEGQGWYGQPQHF. The part of the CDR3 DNA that was read is TGTGCCAGCAGTGAAGGACAGGGTTGGTATGGTCAGCCC.

As regards this clone: The read falls 3 residues short of the CDR3 end, and the missing part is taken from the germline J gene. The rearrangement joins TRBV2 to TRBJ2-3, with 8 bases matching TRBD1. Germline V CDR1 and CDR2: SNHLY, FYNNEI. This CDR3 has 11 residues. CDR3 DNA (partial): TGTGCCAGCAGCCTACAGGGGGCG. Translating it yields CASSLQGA. The full CDR3 sequence reads CASSLQGAQYF.

With regard to this clone: Sequencing ends 3 residues short of the CDR3 end; the germline J gene provides the rest. The genes are TRBV7-9 and TRBJ2-5; D not resolved. The CDR3 runs to 14 residues. Germline CDR1 and CDR2: SEHNR and FQNEAQ (reference sequence). V lost 1 base to trimming and J lost 2 bases, with 8 bases between them. Incomplete CDR3 DNA: TGTGCCAGCAGCTTAGAAGTCCAGCAAGAGACC. Amino acid sequence: CASSLEVQQET. The complete CDR3 protein is CASSLEVQQETQYF. The variable domain in full, completed from reference TRBV7-9 and TRBJ2-5, reads DTGVSQNPRHKITKRGQNVTFRCDPISEHNRLYWYRQTLGQGPEFLTYFQNEAQLEKSRLLSDRFSAERPKGSFSTLEIQRTEQGDSAMYLCASSLEVQQETQYFGPGTRLLVL.

On this clone: The read finishes 3 residues shy of the CDR3 end, and the germline J gene is used to complete it. The chain uses TRBV19 and TRBJ2-1; D unclear. The CDR3 extends over 13 amino acids. Germline V gives CDR1 LNHDA, CDR2 SQIVND (reference sequence). Between the trimmed V and J ends, which lost 10 bases and 0 bases, there was a span of 10 bases. The CDR3 bases that were read are TGTGCCACTACCAGGAGCTCCTACAATGAG. Amino acids: CATTRSSYNE. The full-length CDR3 reads as CATTRSSYNEQFF. The variable domain in full, with the rest retrieved from reference TRBV19 and TRBJ2-1, is DGGITQSPKYLFRKEGQNVTLSCEQNLNHDAMYWYRQDPGQGLRLIYYSQIVNDFQKGDIAEGYSVSREKKESFPLTVTSAQKNPTAFYLCATTRSSYNEQFFGPGTRLTVL.

In the case of this clone: Coverage ceases 3 residues before the CDR3 finishes, and the germline J gene fills in the end. The gene calls are TRBV5-1 and TRBJ2-2; tentatively, D is TRBD1 (5 bases). V lost 6 bases to trimming and J lost 1 base, with 10 bases between them. Germline V gives CDR1 SGHRS, CDR2 YFSETQ. CDR3 size: 14 residues. The DNA read from the CDR3 is TGCGCCAGCATGATTGGACAGAACACCGGGGAG. It is translated as CASMIGQNTGE. The entire CDR3 reads CASMIGQNTGELFF.

A remark on this clone: The sequenced fragment ends 3 residues before the CDR3 boundary, so the rest is inferred from the germline J gene. The chain carries TRBV10-3 and TRBJ2-5; 8 bases agree with TRBD1. This CDR3 has 19 amino acids. After removal of 0 bases from V and 3 bases from J, the junction contained 15 bases not matched to a gene. Germline loops: CDR1 ENHRY, CDR2 SYGVKD. CDR3 DNA, as far as it was read: TGTGCCATCAGTGAGTCAGGGACCGGGACAGGTGGGAAGGAAGAGACC. Translated: CAISESGTGTGGKEET. The full-length CDR3 reads as CAISESGTGTGGKEETQYF.